Below, one T cell receptor (beta chain) is given with its context. This clone was detected a few times. This clone's antigen is unknown. The sample holds no much larger clone one base away, and base qualities are not on file. The data belong to a study of beta chain features in type 1 diabetes (dated by TCRdb to the late 2010s). Looking at the study overall: Mean age, gender distribution, total cell number and subset yield were not different between patients and healthy donors. Across all samples, some 110,000,000 sorted cells were examined, and cell number per subset correlated strongly with RNA yield. The study compared the TCRB repertoires of sorted circulating CD4+ T cell subsets in recently diagnosed type 1 diabetes patients with those in matched healthy donors. Whereas all 30 or so donors provided naive and central memory subsets, regulatory and stem cell-like memory subsets were isolated from just 8 patients and about 8 healthy donors.

Trimming costs V 6 bases and J 0 bases, and their ends lie 9 bases apart. Measured from the cysteine to the phenylalanine, the CDR3 is 15 residues long. The retained sequence is limited to the CDR3, 45 bases, with the frame set at the first base. From the germline V gene, CDR1 is SGHTA and CDR2 is FQGTGA. From each donor, a single peripheral blood sample of 95 to 150 mL on average was drawn into heparinised tubes. A BD FACSAria II was used to sort naive, central memory, regulatory and stem cell-like memory CD4+ T cells with a panel that included CD45RO, CCR7, CD25, CD127, CD95 and CD27. Purity was above 95% for every sorted population. PBMCs were isolated immediately by Lymphoprep density gradient centrifugation and stained directly without culture. So that batch effects would be minimized, each experiment stained and sorted samples in pairs, pairing one healthy donor with one patient. Paper-wide results and their limitations: Fewer insertions and more nucleotide deletions at VDJ recombination sites were observed in patients with type 1 diabetes, implying thymic rearrangement abnormalities. Naive, central memory and regulatory TCRB repertoires appeared to be more alike among patients than among healthy donors. Only small numbers of individuals were included in the HLA sub-analyses, which left unresolved whether HLA type had any influence on TCRB rearrangement. Because cDNA rather than genomic DNA was sequenced, highly expressing activated cells could have been over-represented, although no difference in activation and CD3 levels was found between groups. PCR might favor shorter templates, but patient and control samples were amplified and corrected together, so any skew would affect both groups equally. Type 1 diabetes patients showed a moderate but significant shortening of TCRB CDR3 length in all four CD4+ subsets.

The entire amount of isolated RNA was reverse transcribed using the High Capacity cDNA Reverse Transcription Kit, so the sequenced TCRB transcripts were expressed ones. Deep immunoSEQ sequencing was performed on naive, central memory and regulatory T cell samples, with an average of roughly 3.6 million total reads per sample. Sorted cells were lysed in RLT buffer, and RNA was extracted using DNase-treated RNeasy Micro or Mini kits according to cell number. Each cell subset was processed separately to prevent cross-contamination, with patient and healthy donor samples processed together. The immunoSEQ multiplex PCR was used to amplify TCRB sequences from cDNA, yielding 87-bp fragments that span the CDR3 region. Sequencing of the amplicons was done on the Illumina HiSeq platform. From the authors' description of their analysis: Synthetic template baselines were used to correct PCR bias computationally, reads within Hamming distance 2 were collapsed, and singletons that could not be merged were discarded. Reads were aligned against IMGT to assign V, D and J genes, CDR3 length and insertions or deletions at six rearrangement sites. Within each subset, clonotype counts were normalized to the number of sorted cells before true diversity and Gini coefficients were calculated with the tcR R package. The overlap coefficient, calculated on TCRB nucleotide sequences, was used to quantify repertoire sharing. Out-of-frame TCRB sequences from naive cells were analyzed to stand in for the pre-selection repertoire. The source is immuneACCESS, and TCRdb retained only in-frame sequences with V and J called. Part of the clones is not carried over; for the studies checked, unresolved V genes explain less than half of this, and the remainder is unexplained. V and J calls and clone size are those listed in that table; D and trimming were worked out from the DNA. A total of 900,000 or so clones appear in this sample, roughly 17% of them only once. The top ten clonotypes cover 0.023% of the sample.

This receptor was obtained from a woman in her late teens or twenties in good health. In this chain, TRBV7-3 is recombined with TRBJ2-6; tentative D gene TRBD1, with 5 bases matching. The sequencing input was naive CD4+ T cells from blood. The cell subset or site label corresponds to: true naive CD4+ T cells. Read as DNA, the sequence is TGTGCCAGCAGTCCAACAGGCTCTGGGGCCAACGTCCTGACTTTC. It is translated as CASSPTGSGANVLTF. Full variable domain (CDR3 extended with the reference TRBV7-3 and TRBJ2-6 proteins): GAGVSQTPSNKVTEKGKYVELRCDPISGHTALYWYRQSLGQGPEFLIYFQGTGAADDSGLPNDRFFAVRPEGSVSTLKIQRTERGDSAVYLCASSPTGSGANVLTFGAGSRLTVL.